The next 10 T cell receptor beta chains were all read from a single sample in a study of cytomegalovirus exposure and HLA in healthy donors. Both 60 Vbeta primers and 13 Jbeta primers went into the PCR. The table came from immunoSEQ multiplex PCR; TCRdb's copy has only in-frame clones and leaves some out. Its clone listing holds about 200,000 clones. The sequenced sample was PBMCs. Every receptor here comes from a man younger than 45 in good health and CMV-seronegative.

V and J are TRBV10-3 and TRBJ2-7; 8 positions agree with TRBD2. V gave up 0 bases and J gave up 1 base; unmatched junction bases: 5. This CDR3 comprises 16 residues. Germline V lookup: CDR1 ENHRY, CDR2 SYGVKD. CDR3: CAISESLAGLSYEQYF. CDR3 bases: TGTGCCATCAGTGAGTCTTTAGCGGGATTATCCTACGAGCAGTACTTC.

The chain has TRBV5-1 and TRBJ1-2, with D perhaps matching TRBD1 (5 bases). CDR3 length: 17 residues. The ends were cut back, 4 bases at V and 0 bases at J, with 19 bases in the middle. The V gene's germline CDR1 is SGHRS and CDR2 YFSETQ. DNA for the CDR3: TGCGCCAGCAGCCCTGGGGGGGAGCCCTTAGCTAACTATGGCTACACCTTC. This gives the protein CASSPGGEPLANYGYTF. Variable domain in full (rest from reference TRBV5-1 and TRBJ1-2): KAGVTQTPRYLIKTRGQQVTLSCSPISGHRSVSWYQQTPGQGLQFLFEYFSETQRNKGNFPGRFSGRQFSNSRSEMNVSTLELGDSALYLCASSPGGEPLANYGYTFGSGTRLTVV.

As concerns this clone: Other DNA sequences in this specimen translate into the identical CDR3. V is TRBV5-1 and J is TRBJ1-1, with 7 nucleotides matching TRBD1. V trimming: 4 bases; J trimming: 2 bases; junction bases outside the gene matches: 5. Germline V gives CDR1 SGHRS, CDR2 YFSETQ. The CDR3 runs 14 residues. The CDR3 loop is CASSPGQVNTEAFF. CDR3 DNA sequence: TGCGCCAGCAGCCCCGGACAGGTTAACACTGAAGCTTTCTTT.

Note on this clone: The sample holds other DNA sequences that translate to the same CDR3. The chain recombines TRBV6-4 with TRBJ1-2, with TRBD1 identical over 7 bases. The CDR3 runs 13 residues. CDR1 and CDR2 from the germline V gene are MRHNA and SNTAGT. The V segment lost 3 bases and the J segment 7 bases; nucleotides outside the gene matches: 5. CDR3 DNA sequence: TGTGCCAGCAGTGAGCAGGGGGGATCTGGCTACACCTTC. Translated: CASSEQGGSGYTF.

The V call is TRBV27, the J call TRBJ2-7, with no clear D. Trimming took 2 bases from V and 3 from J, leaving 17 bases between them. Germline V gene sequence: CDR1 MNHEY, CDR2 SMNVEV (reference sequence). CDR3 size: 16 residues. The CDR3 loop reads CASSLGPWQIYYEQYF. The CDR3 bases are TGTGCCAGCAGTTTAGGTCCGTGGCAGATATACTACGAGCAGTACTTC.

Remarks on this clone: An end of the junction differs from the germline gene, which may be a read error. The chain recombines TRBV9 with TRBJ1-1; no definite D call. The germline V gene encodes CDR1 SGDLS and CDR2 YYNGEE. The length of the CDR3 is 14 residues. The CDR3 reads CASSVEDLNAEAFF. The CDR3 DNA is TGTGCCAGCAGCGTGGAGGACCTGAACGCTGAAGCTTTCTTT.

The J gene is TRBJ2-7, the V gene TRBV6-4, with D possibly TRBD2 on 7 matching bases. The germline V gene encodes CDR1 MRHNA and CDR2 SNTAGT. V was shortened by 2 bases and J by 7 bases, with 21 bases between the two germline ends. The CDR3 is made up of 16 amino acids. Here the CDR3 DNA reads TGTGCCAGCAGTGACACCCAAGGGGCGGGGGCAGAGGAGCAGTACTTC. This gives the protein CASSDTQGAGAEEQYF.

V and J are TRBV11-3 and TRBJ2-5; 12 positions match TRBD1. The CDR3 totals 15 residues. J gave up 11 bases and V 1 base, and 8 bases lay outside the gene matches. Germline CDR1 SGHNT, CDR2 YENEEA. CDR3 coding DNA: TGTGCCAGCAGCTTAGGAGGGACAGGGGGCGCGGAGCAGTACTTC. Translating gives CASSLGGTGGAEQYF.

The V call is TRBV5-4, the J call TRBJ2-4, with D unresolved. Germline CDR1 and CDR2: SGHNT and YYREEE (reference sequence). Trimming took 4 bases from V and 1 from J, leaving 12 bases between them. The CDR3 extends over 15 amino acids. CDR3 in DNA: TGTGCCAGCAGCGGGCCGCCAGAGGCCAAAAACATTCAGTACTTC. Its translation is CASSGPPEAKNIQYF.

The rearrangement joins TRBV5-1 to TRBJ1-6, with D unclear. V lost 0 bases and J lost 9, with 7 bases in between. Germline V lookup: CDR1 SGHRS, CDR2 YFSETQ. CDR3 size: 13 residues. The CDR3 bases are TGCGCCAGCAGCTTGGAGGCTAGTTCACCCCTCCACTTT. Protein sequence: CASSLEASSPLHF.